This T cell receptor beta chain was sequenced during a study of shared clonotypes between healthy human individuals (TCRdb year 2020). Regarding the complete study: Two women and a few men aged 18 to 49 years were included in the cohort. Per donor, three plates each were used for CD4 naive and CD4 memory, two for CD8 naive, and one for CD8 memory. Between about 0.8 and 9 billion PBMCs per donor were obtained by leukapheresis. Libraries were prepared and TCR repertoires were sequenced by different laboratories using diverse techniques, in order to increase sequencing depth and limit assay-specific biases. To estimate repertoire size and how much clonotypes are shared between individuals, the study performed deep sequencing of blood TCR repertoires from about five healthy adults.

Using the deep immunoSEQ assay, TCR CDR3 regions were amplified from genomic DNA by multiplex PCR. Extracted genomic DNA from each cell subset was spread evenly across all wells of several immunoSEQ 96-well plates, with each plate serving as a replicate. For sorted subsets, approximately 200 ng of genomic DNA, equivalent to roughly 33,000 T cell genomes, went into each replicate PCR. Purified libraries were measured with a Qubit 3.0 fluorometer, size-checked on a Bioanalyzer 2100, and measured again with the KAPA Library Quantification kit. Every immunoSEQ 96-well plate was sequenced on a dedicated single-read 150-cycle Illumina NextSeq 550 flow cell. The source study handled its data this way. Because the immunoSEQ output held only junctional sequences and lacked quality scores, the filtering could not match the filtering applied to full-length reads. To assign V/J genes and CDR3, sequences were annotated against IMGT germline references using PyIR, a Python wrapper for IgBLAST v1.9. Any read was removed if the V/J assignment was weak (E-value above 1e-6), the CDR3 was missing, or the read contained stop codons, out-of-frame junctions, or ambiguous translated residues. A V3J clonotype was defined by an identical inferred V gene, J gene, and CDR3 amino acid sequence. Percentage overlap between repertoires was calculated by dividing the number of shared unique clonotypes by the size of the smaller repertoire. Repertoire richness was assessed with RTK rarefaction, the Chao1 estimator, and Recon v2.1 estimates of unobserved clonotypes. Generation probabilities for all TCRbeta clonotypes obtained by the gDNA method from four donors were computed using OLGA. Here the immuneACCESS table is served through TCRdb, limited to in-frame sequences with V and J called. Missing clones are a known gap in these copies; in checked studies unresolved V genes cover under half, and the rest lacks a known reason. V and J calls and clone size are given by that table; D and trimming were obtained from the DNA. This sample comprises approximately 2.5 million clones, 80% to 95% of them detected only once. The ten largest clones capture approximately 0.36% of the sample.

Trimming leaves V shorter by 0 bases and J shorter by 6 bases, with the junction holding 6 bases beyond the gene matches. The germline V gene sets CDR1 to SGHRS and CDR2 to YFSETQ. From the cysteine through the phenylalanine, the CDR3 covers 15 amino acids. The read is trimmed to its CDR3 DNA, 45 bases read in frame from base 1. The paper as a whole reports these results and caveats: Sampling was restricted to blood, and TCR repertoires in tissue are likely to differ from TCR repertoires in blood. The genetic and exposure-history diversity represented was limited by the small number of donors. Roughly 5.2% of naive CD4, 3.5% of naive CD8, 2.3% of memory CD4, and approximately 0.39% of memory CD8 clonotypes were shared across several donors. Pairwise subsampling indicated that sequencing depth was expected to affect the degree of clonotype sharing among donors. Naive subsets generally had larger estimated clonotype richness than memory subsets. Higher generation probabilities were observed for clonotypes shared by all four sorted-subset donors than for non-shared clonotypes. Even with the large sequencing depth, rarefaction of the sorted-subset datasets indicated that sequencing was incomplete.

Healthy HIV-negative adults with no recently reported acute infections or vaccinations were included as donors. Every donor was a Caucasian adult living in Nashville, Tennessee, USA. CD4+ T cells were enriched by magnetic negative selection, after which naive cells were positively selected on CD45RA and the negative fraction was taken as the memory subset. Blood was obtained by leukapheresis, after which PBMCs were separated by Ficoll-Histopaque density gradient centrifugation and cryopreserved in liquid nitrogen vapor phase. Analytical flow cytometry was used to check the purity and quantity of each magnetically sorted T cell population. Each sorted fraction had its genomic DNA isolated and then quantified by UV absorbance on a Nanodrop 2000c. Remarks on this clone: Its cognate antigen has yet to be identified. No per-base quality is available; no much larger clone lies one base away.

The sample consisted of naive CD4+ T cells from PBMCs. According to the study, the label for this sample's cell subset or site signals: CD45RA+ positively selected. This sequence uses TRBV5-1 and TRBJ2-7; the central 10 bases match TRBD2. The TCR originated in a man younger than 30 in good health. Some clones in this sample may be carry-over from other donors' samples. The DNA reads as follows: TGCGCCAGCAGCTTGGGAAGCGGGAGGGACTCCGAGCAGTACTTC. Its protein reads: CASSLGSGRDSEQYF.